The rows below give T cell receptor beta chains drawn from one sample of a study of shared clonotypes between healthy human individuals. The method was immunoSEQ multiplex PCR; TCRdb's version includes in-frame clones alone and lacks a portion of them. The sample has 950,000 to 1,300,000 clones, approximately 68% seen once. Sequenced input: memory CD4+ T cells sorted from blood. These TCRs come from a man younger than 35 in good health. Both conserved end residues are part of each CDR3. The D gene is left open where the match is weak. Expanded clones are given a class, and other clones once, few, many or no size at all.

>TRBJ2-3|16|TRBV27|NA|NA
TGTGCCAGCAGTTTATCTAAAGGAGGGAGGACAGATACGCAGTATTTT
CASSLSKGGRTDTQYF
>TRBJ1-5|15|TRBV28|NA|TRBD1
TGTGCCAGCAGTTTATTAGGACAGGGGACTCAGCCCCAGCATTTT
CASSLLGQGTQPQHF
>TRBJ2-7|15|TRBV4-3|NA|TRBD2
TGCGCCAGCAGCCAAGGACTAGCGAACTCCTACGAGCAGTACTTC
CASSQGLANSYEQYF
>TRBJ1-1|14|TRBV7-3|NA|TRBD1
TGTGCCAGCAGCTTAGGACAGGGATACACTGAAGCTTTCTTT
CASSLGQGYTEAFF
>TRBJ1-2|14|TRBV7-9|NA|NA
TGTGCCAGCAGCTTAAACAGCGTTGACTATGGCTACACCTTC
CASSLNSVDYGYTF
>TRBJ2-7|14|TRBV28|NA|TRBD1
TGTGCCAGCAGTCCGCAGGACAGGGTTGGGGAGCAGTACTTC
CASSPQDRVGEQYF
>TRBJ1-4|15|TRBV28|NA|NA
TGTGCCAGCAGTTTAGACCAGGGAACTAATGAAAAACTGTTTTTT
CASSLDQGTNEKLFF
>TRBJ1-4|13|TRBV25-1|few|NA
TGTGCCAGCAGTGACCCCCCTGGGCCTGAACTGTTTTTT
CASSDPPGPELFF
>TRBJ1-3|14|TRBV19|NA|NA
TGTGCCAGTAGTATAGGTACCGCTGGAAACACCATATATTTT
CASSIGTAGNTIYF
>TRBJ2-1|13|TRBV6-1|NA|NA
TGTGCCAGCCGACTAAGGGGTAATAATGAGCAGTTCTTC
CASRLRGNNEQFF
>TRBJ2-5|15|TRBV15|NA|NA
TGTGCCACCAGCAGGGCTTATCGGGGGGCAGAGACCCAGTACTTC
CATSRAYRGAETQYF
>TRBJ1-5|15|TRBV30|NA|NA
TGTGCCTGGAGTCTGGGGAGGCAGGGCAATCAGCCCCAGCATTTT
CAWSLGRQGNQPQHF
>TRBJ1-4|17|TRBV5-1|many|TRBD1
TGCGCCAGCAGCCCCGGGACAGGGGCAGGAAATAATGAAAAACTGTTTTTT
CASSPGTGAGNNEKLFF
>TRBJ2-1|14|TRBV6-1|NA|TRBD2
TGTGCCAGCAGGACTAGCGGGGATTACAATGAGCAGTTCTTC
CASRTSGDYNEQFF
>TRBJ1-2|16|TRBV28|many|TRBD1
TGTGCCAGCAGCTCACTTGGACAGGGCACTAACTATGGCTACACCTTC
CASSSLGQGTNYGYTF
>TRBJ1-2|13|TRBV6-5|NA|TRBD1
TGTGCCAGCAAGACAGGGAAGAACTATGGCTACACCTTC
CASKTGKNYGYTF
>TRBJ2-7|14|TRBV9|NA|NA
TGTGCCAGCAGCGCGGAGATCCCAAGCTACGAGCAGTACTTC
CASSAEIPSYEQYF
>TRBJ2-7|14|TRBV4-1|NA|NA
TGCGCCAGCAGCCAACCCAACACGGCCTACGAGCAGTACTTC
CASSQPNTAYEQYF
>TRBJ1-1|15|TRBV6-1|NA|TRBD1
TGTGCCAGCAGTGACGCGCGACAGGGACTGGGTGAAGCTTTCTTT
CASSDARQGLGEAFF
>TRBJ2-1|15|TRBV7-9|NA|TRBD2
TGTGCCAGCAGCCCCAGTAAGGCGGGGGACAATGAGCAGTTCTTC
CASSPSKAGDNEQFF
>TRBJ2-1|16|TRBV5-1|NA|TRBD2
TGCGCCAGCAGCTTCTCTAGCGGGAGGGGGATAGATGAGCAGTTCTTC
CASSFSSGRGIDEQFF
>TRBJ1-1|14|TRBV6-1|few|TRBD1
TGTGCCAGCAGTGCGCCCAACAGGGGGCCAGAAGCTTTCTTT
CASSAPNRGPEAFF
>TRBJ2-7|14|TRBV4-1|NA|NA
TGCGCCAGCAGCCAAGGAAGGGGGACCTACGAGCAGTACTTC
CASSQGRGTYEQYF
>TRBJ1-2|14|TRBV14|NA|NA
TGTGCCAGCAGCCCCGGTGACAGAAACTATGGCTACACCTTC
CASSPGDRNYGYTF
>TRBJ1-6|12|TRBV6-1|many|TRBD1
TGTGCCACCGGACAGGGCAATTCACCCCTCCACTTT
CATGQGNSPLHF
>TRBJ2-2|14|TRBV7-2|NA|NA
TGTGCCAGCAGCTCCGACCCGAACACCGGGGAGCTGTTTTTT
CASSSDPNTGELFF
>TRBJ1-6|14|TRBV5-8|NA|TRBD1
TGTGCCAGCAGCGTGGGACAGGGGGATTCACCCCTCCACTTT
CASSVGQGDSPLHF
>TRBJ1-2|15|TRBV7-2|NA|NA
TGTGCCAGCAGCTTAGACCCGACTGTTAACTATGGCTACACCTTC
CASSLDPTVNYGYTF
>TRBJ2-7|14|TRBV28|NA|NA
TGTGCCAGCAGTTTATTCGGATCAGGGTACGAGCAGTACTTC
CASSLFGSGYEQYF
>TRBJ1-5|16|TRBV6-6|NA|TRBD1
TGTGCCAGCAGTTACTCTACAGGGGTTAGCAATCAGCCCCAGCATTTT
CASSYSTGVSNQPQHF
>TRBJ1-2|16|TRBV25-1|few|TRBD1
TGTGCCAGCAGTCCGACCGGGACAGGGGCTAACTATGGCTACACCTTC
CASSPTGTGANYGYTF
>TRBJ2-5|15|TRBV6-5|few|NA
TGTGCCAGCAGTAATAGGGCCTGGTCGGGAGAGACCCAGTACTTC
CASSNRAWSGETQYF
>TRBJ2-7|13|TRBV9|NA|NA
TGTGCCAGCAGCGTAGTCGGGGTAGGCGAGCAGTACTTC
CASSVVGVGEQYF